This T cell receptor (beta chain) stems from a study of T cells in localized non-small cell lung cancer. Study-wide findings and caveats: Adjacent lung had a median about 57 of the 100 largest tumor clones. Peak T cell clonality was found in uninvolved adjacent lung, exceeding tumor. Higher blood T cell density went with longer overall survival. Owing to sequencing of a solitary tumor region, heterogeneity cannot be discounted.

Trimming removed 4 bases from V and 8 bases from J; junction bases left unmatched: 8. The CDR3 covers 15 residues. Germline-derived CDR1 and CDR2 are SGDLS and YYNGEE. Note on this clone: Its antigen is still unknown.

Libraries were prepared by immunoSEQ multiplex PCR; TCRdb keeps only in-frame clonotypes and omits some of them. The sample has about 79,000 clones; 88% are singletons. The chain uses TRBV9 and TRBJ1-4, with TRBD1 identical over 10 bases. Sample: peripheral blood, taken before any cancer treatment. The source of this sequence is a woman between 35 and 70 years old with stage I squamous cell lung carcinoma. This chain's CDR3 is CASSLGTGVREKLFF. The CDR3 DNA reads as TGTGCCAGCAGCCTCGGGACAGGGGTAAGGGAAAAACTGTTTTTT.